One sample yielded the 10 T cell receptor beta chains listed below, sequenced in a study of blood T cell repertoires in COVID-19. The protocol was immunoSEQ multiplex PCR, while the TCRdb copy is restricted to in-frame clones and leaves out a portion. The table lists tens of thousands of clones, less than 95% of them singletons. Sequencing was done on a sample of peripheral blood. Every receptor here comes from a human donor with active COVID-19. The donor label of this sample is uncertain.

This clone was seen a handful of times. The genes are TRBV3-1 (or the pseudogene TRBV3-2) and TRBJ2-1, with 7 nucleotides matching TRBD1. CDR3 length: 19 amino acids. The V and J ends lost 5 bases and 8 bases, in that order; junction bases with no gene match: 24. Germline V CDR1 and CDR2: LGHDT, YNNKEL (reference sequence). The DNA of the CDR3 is TGTGCCAGCAGCGTTGAACCGAGGTTACGGGACAGTTACGAATATGAGCAGTTCTTC. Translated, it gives CASSVEPRLRDSYEYEQFF.

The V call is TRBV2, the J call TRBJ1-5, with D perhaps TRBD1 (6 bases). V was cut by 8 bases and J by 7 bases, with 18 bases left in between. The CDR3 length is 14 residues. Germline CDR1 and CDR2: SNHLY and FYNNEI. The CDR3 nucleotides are TGTGCCAGCCTCGCTCAGGGGATTGGACAGCCCCAGCATTTT. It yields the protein CASLAQGIGQPQHF.

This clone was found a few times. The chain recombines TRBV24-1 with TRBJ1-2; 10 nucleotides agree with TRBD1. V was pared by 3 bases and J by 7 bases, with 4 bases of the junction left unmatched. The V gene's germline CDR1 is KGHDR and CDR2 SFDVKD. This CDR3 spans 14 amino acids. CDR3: CATSDGTGAGGYTF. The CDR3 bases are TGTGCCACCAGTGATGGGACAGGGGCGGGTGGCTACACCTTC.

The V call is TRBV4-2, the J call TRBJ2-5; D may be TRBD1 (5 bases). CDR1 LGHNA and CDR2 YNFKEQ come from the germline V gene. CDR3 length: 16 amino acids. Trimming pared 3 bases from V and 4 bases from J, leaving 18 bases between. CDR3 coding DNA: TGTGCCAGCAGCCAGAACGGCCAAGGGGTTCGAGAGACCCAGTACTTC. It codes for CASSQNGQGVRETQYF.

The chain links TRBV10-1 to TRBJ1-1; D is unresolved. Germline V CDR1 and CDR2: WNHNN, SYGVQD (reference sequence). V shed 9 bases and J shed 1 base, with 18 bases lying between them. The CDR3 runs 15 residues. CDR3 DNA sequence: TGCGCCAGAAATACCCGTCCCCTAAAGAACACTGAAGCTTTCTTT. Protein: CARNTRPLKNTEAFF.

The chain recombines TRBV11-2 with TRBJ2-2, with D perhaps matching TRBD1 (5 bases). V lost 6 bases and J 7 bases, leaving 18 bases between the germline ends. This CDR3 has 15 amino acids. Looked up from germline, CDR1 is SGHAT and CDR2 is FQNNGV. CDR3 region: CASRSGMGLSGELFF. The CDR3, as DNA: TGTGCCAGCAGGTCAGGGATGGGATTAAGCGGGGAGCTGTTTTTT.

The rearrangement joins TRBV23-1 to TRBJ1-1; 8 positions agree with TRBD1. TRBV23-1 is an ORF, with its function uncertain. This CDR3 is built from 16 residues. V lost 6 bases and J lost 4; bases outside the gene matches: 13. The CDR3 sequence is CASSRIQQGEGTEAFF. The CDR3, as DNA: TGCGCCAGCAGCCGGATTCAACAGGGGGAAGGCACTGAAGCTTTCTTT.

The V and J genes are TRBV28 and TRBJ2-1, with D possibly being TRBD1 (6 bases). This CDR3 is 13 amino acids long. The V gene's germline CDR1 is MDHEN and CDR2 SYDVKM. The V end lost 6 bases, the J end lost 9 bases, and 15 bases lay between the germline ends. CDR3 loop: CASRHTGLSEQFF. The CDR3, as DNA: TGTGCCAGCAGACACACAGGGTTAAGTGAGCAGTTCTTC.

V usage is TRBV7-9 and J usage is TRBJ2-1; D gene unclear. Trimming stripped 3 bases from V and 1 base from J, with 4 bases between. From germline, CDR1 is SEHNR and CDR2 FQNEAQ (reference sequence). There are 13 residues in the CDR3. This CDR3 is CASSFQSYNEQFF. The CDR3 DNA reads TGTGCCAGCAGCTTTCAGTCCTACAATGAGCAGTTCTTC.

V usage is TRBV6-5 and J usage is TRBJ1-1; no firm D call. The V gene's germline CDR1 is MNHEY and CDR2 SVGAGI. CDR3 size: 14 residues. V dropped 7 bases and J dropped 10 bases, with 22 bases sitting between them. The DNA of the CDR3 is TGTGCCAGCACTCTTGGATCGGGGAGCTCTCCAGCTTTCTTT. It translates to CASTLGSGSSPAFF.